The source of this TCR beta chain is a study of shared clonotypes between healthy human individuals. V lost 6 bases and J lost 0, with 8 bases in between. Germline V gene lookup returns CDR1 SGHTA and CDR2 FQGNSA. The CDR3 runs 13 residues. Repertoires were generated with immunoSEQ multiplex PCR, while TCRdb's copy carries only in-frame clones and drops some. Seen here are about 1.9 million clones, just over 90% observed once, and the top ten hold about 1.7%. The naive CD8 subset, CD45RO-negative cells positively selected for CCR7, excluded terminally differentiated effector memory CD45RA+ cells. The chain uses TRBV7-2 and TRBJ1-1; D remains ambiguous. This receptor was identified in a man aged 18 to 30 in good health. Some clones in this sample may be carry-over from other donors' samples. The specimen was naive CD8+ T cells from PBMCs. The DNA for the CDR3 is TGTGCCAGCAGGGAATGGATGAACACTGAAGCTTTCTTT. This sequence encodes CASREWMNTEAFF.